The 2 T cell receptor beta chains reported below all come from one sample, sequenced in a study of blood T cell repertoires in COVID-19. Sequencing was performed with immunoSEQ multiplex PCR; in TCRdb, only in-frame clones are kept and a portion is missing. Altogether 65,000 to 95,000 clones are present, around 78% being singletons, with the ten largest covering 36%. Sequencing input: peripheral blood. The receptor set was obtained from a man aged 55-75 years with COVID-19, enrolled during active disease.

This chain connects TRBV6-6 to TRBJ2-1, with D unresolved. This CDR3 comprises 11 residues. Per the germline V gene, CDR1 is MNHNY and CDR2 is SVGAGI (reference sequence). V dropped 3 bases and J dropped 6 bases, with 3 bases sitting between them. In DNA form, the CDR3 reads TGTGCCAGCAGTTATCGCAATGAGCAGTTCTTC. Protein: CASSYRNEQFF.

V usage is TRBV9 and J usage is TRBJ2-7; a weak D match, TRBD2 (6 bases). The CDR3 has 17 residues. Trimming took 0 bases from V and 3 from J, leaving 19 bases between them. CDR1 is SGDLS, CDR2 YYNGEE, per germline. For the CDR3, the DNA is TGTGCCAGCAGCGTAGGAGCGGGTTCACCCTCGGTCTACGAGCAGTACTTC. Translated: CASSVGAGSPSVYEQYF.